The 22 T cell receptor beta chains presented below share a single source sample, sequenced in a study of blood T cells in healthy people across ages (dated by TCRdb to about 2015). The library came from 5' RACE. The listed sequencing device is Illumina HiSeq 2500. The second PCR ran for about 6 to 12 cycles and used a J-beta primer mix along with a sample-barcoded 5' primer. Using fastp at Q25 and MiXCR, TCRdb reprocessed the public reads and kept productive beta chains. Rows are combined by CDR3 protein, so each entry shows the most common genes and DNA. The sample table contains about 1.8 million distinct CDR3 sequences; only one count was recorded for 40% to 55% of them. The ten largest clones take up more than 2% of the sample. Sequencing was carried out using blood. Receptors were obtained from a woman between 40 and 55 years old in good health.

CDR3 in DNA: TGTGCCAGCAGTGGCTGGACAGGTGAAGCTTTCTTT. Amino acids: CASSGWTGEAFF. The chain couples TRBV6-5 to TRBJ1-1, with 7 bases fitting TRBD1. The CDR3 runs to 12 residues. In germline, CDR1 is MNHEY, CDR2 SVGAGI. V was pared by 5 bases and J by 7 bases, with 4 bases of the junction left unmatched.

The CDR3 bases are TGCAGCGTGAAGACTGGGACATCCTACGAGCAGTACTTC. Residues: CSVKTGTSYEQYF. The chain joins TRBV29-1 to TRBJ2-7; TRBD1 is a possible D gene (6 bases). CDR1 and CDR2 from the germline V gene are SQVTM and ANQGSEA. CDR3 length equals 13 residues. Trimming pared 6 bases from V and 1 base from J, leaving 13 bases between.

V usage is TRBV6-5 and J usage is TRBJ2-1; 7 positions match TRBD1. Germline-derived CDR1 and CDR2 are MNHEY and SVGAGI. The CDR3 is 14 amino acids. J lost 6 bases, V lost 5 bases, and 7 bases had no gene match. CDR3: CASSITGETNEQFF. CDR3 coding DNA: TGTGCCAGCAGTATTACAGGGGAAACCAATGAGCAGTTCTTC.

This chain links TRBV20-1 with TRBJ2-7; no clear D gene. This CDR3 has 16 amino acids. Trimming took off 3 bases at V and 0 bases at J, with 18 bases between the two ends. Germline V gene lookup returns CDR1 DFQATT and CDR2 SNEGSKA (reference sequence). CDR3 amino acids: CSASYPSLTGSYEQYF. DNA for the CDR3: TGCAGTGCTAGCTATCCATCATTGACGGGCTCCTACGAGCAGTACTTC.

Concerning this clonotype itself: Its ends do not fully match the called genes, so a read error is possible. The V call is TRBV6-5, the J call TRBJ1-2, with TRBD1 identical over 10 bases. Germline lookup yields CDR1 MNHEY and CDR2 SVGAGI. This CDR3 spans 16 amino acids. The CDR3 coding sequence is TGTGCCAGCAGTGACTCGGACAGGGGGATTAACTATGGCTACACCTTC. It yields the protein CASSDSDRGINYGYTF.

The chain recombines TRBV7-2 with TRBJ2-1; 7 bases agree with TRBD2. CDR3 length: 17 amino acids. With V trimmed by 5 bases and J by 9 bases, 19 bases remained unmatched. Germline-derived CDR1 and CDR2 are SGHTA and FQGNSA. The CDR3 reads CASSPRSGRGGDLEQFF. The CDR3 DNA sequence: TGTGCCAGCAGCCCCCGGTCGGGTAGGGGAGGGGATCTTGAGCAGTTCTTC. Drawing the rest from reference TRBV7-2 and TRBJ2-1, the complete variable domain is GAGVSQSPSNKVTEKGKDVELRCDPISGHTALYWYRQSLGQGLEFLIYFQGNSAPDKSGLPSDRFSAERTGGSVSTLTIQRTQQEDSAVYLCASSPRSGRGGDLEQFFGPGTRLTVL.

The chain joins TRBV9 to TRBJ2-3; TRBD1 aligns across 8 bases. Looked up from germline, CDR1 is SGDLS and CDR2 is YYNGEE. CDR3 size: 16 residues. With 4 bases clipped from V and 3 bases from J, the junction kept 10 bases outside the gene matches. The CDR3 nucleotides read TGTGCCAGCAGCCCCCGGACAGGGAAGGGGACAGATACGCAGTATTTT. This encodes CASSPRTGKGTDTQYF.

V gene TRBV7-2 combines with J gene TRBJ1-2; D is uncertain. CDR1 is SGHTA and CDR2 is FQGNSA in the germline V gene. The germline V and J ends were trimmed by 3 bases and 2 bases, with 16 bases remaining between them. The CDR3 extends over 16 amino acids. The CDR3 DNA follows: TGTGCCAGCAGCTTGGTTTTGAGACAAGCCAACTATGGCTACACCTTC. It is translated as CASSLVLRQANYGYTF.

The rearrangement uses TRBV13 and TRBJ1-4; 7 nucleotides line up with TRBD1. This CDR3 has 13 amino acids. Trimming cost V 0 bases and J 11 bases; bases outside gene matches: 3. Germline values: CDR1 PRHDT, CDR2 FYEKMQ (reference sequence). CDR3 region: CASSLGTGTKLFF. The CDR3, as DNA: TGTGCCAGCAGCTTAGGGACAGGGACGAAACTGTTTTTT.

There are a few counts of this clonotype. The J gene is TRBJ1-1, the V gene TRBV29-1, with TRBD1 matching 8 bases. The CDR3 totals 14 residues. The V segment lost 5 bases and the J segment 1 base; nucleotides outside the gene matches: 6. Germline V CDR1 and CDR2: SQVTM, ANQGSEA. The chain's CDR3 is CSVPTGVANTEAFF. The CDR3, as DNA: TGCAGCGTTCCGACAGGGGTCGCGAACACTGAAGCTTTCTTT.

This chain uses TRBV7-2 with TRBJ1-1; D uncertain. Per germline, CDR1 SGHTA and CDR2 FQGNSA. Trimming shortened V by 2 bases and J by 6 bases, and 7 bases separated the two germline ends. The CDR3 loop spans 12 amino acids. CDR3 sequence (DNA): TGTGCCAGCAGCTTATTGGGGTCTGAAGCTTTCTTT. The encoded protein is CASSLLGSEAFF.

This clonotype showed up just a few times. The chain combines TRBV7-2 with TRBJ2-5, with D possibly called TRBD1 or TRBD2 (5 bases each). The germline V gene has CDR1 SGHTA and CDR2 FQGNSA. The CDR3 runs to 16 residues. V was clipped by 0 bases and J by 5 bases, with 16 bases between them. The chain's CDR3 is CASSLAGRGGLETQYF. CDR3 coding DNA: TGTGCCAGCAGCTTAGCGGGACGGGGTGGATTGGAGACCCAGTACTTC.

In this sample, this clonotype turned up a few times. This sequence joins TRBV6-1 and TRBJ2-7; possibly TRBD1 for D (6 bases). Per germline, CDR1 MNHNS and CDR2 SASEGT. The CDR3 covers 13 residues. V dropped 0 bases and J dropped 10 bases, with 13 bases sitting between them. CDR3 protein: CASSEAAQGTQYF. CDR3 DNA: TGTGCCAGCAGTGAAGCGGCACAGGGAACCCAGTACTTC.

As regards this clonotype: Its ends do not fully match the called genes, so a read error is possible. The chain uses TRBV7-7 and TRBJ2-1, with 8 bases fitting TRBD2. The CDR3 has 14 amino acids. The V gene's germline CDR1 is SSHAT and CDR2 FNYEAQ (reference sequence). CDR3 sequence reads: CASSSGGGSNEQFF. The CDR3, as DNA: TGTGCTAGCAGCTCCGGCGGGGGGTCCAATGAGCAGTTCTTC.

The chain has TRBV2 and TRBJ1-5; D remains unclear. Trimming removed 6 bases from V and 1 base from J, with 13 bases in between. The V gene's germline CDR1 is SNHLY and CDR2 FYNNEI. The CDR3 extends over 15 amino acids. CDR3 region: CASRNGIFSNQPQHF. In DNA, the CDR3 is TGTGCCAGCAGAAACGGGATTTTCAGCAATCAGCCCCAGCATTTT.

The rearrangement uses TRBV6-6 and TRBJ2-3; D unresolved. The CDR3 consists of 14 residues. Trimming shortened V by 10 bases and J by 0 bases, and 14 bases separated the two germline ends. The germline gives CDR1 MNHNY, CDR2 SVGAGI (reference sequence). The CDR3 sequence is CATSPRPSTDTQYF. CDR3 nucleotides: TGTGCCACCTCCCCCCGGCCTAGCACAGATACGCAGTATTTT.

The genes are TRBV12-3 or TRBV12-4 and TRBJ2-3, with 10 bases matching TRBD2. J gave up 5 bases and V 6 bases, and 14 bases lay outside the gene matches. The CDR3 has 17 residues. In DNA, the CDR3 is TGTGCCAGCAGCCTTAGACGAGCGGGGGGGCCAGGAGATACGCAGTATTTT. This gives the protein CASSLRRAGGPGDTQYF.

CDR3 DNA sequence: TGTGCCAGCAGTTCCGCCCTTACACTGCAAGAGACCCAGTACTTC. Protein product: CASSSALTLQETQYF. V gene TRBV6-6 combines with J gene TRBJ2-5; D is uncertain. In germline, CDR1 is MNHNY, CDR2 SVGAGI (reference sequence). The CDR3 has 15 residues. Trimming took off 4 bases at V and 2 bases at J, with 14 bases between the two ends.

V is TRBV29-1 and J is TRBJ1-2; D unclear. Germline CDR1 SQVTM, CDR2 ANQGSEA. V was clipped by 1 base and J by 7 bases, with 16 bases between them. CDR3 length equals 14 residues. The CDR3 is CSVEGTSSVIGYTF. The CDR3 DNA follows: TGCAGCGTTGAAGGGACCTCCAGTGTGATTGGCTACACCTTC.

This clonotype was seen a few times. V is TRBV7-2 and J is TRBJ2-7, with D possibly TRBD2 on 7 matching bases. The V gene lost 8 bases and the J gene lost 3 bases, with 14 bases spanning the gap. The CDR3 consists of 13 residues. The germline V gene has CDR1 SGHTA and CDR2 FQGNSA. Here the CDR3 reads CASGGAFRYEQYF. The CDR3 DNA reads TGTGCCAGCGGGGGGGCTTTTCGCTACGAGCAGTACTTC.

This rearrangement joins TRBV2 to TRBJ1-4, with D unresolved. This CDR3 has 13 amino acids. Germline V lookup: CDR1 SNHLY, CDR2 FYNNEI. Trimming took 6 bases from V and 4 from J, leaving 9 bases between them. This chain's CDR3 is CASSARINEKLFF. Here the CDR3 DNA reads TGTGCCAGCAGCGCTAGGATTAATGAAAAACTGTTTTTT.

This clonotype was observed a single time. The chain uses TRBV24-1 and TRBJ2-1; tentatively, D is TRBD1 (6 bases). Trimming pared 3 bases from V and 6 bases from J, leaving 17 bases between. The CDR3 runs 16 residues. CDR1 is KGHDR and CDR2 is SFDVKD in the germline V gene. The CDR3: CATSDPPIRGSNEQFF. DNA of the CDR3: TGTGCCACCAGTGATCCGCCCATAAGGGGGAGCAATGAGCAGTTCTTC.